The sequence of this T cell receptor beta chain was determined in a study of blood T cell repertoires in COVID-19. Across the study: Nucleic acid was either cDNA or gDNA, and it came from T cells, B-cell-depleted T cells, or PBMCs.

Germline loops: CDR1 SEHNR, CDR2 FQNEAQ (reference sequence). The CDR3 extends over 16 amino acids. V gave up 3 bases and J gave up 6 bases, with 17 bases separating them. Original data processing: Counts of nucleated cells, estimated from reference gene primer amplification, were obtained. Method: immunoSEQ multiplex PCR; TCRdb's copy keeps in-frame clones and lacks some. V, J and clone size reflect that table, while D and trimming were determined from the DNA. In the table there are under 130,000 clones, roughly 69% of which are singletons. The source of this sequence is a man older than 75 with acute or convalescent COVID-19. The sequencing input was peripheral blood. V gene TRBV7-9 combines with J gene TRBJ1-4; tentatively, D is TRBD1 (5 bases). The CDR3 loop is CASSFPWEGMDEKLFF. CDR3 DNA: TGTGCCAGCAGCTTCCCCTGGGAGGGGATGGATGAAAAACTGTTTTTT.